This T cell receptor (beta chain) originates from a study of Ad26.COV2.S vaccination and SARS-CoV-2 variants (dated by TCRdb to the early 2020s). Study-wide context: Vaccine-arm donors came from COV1001, a multicentre, randomized, double-blind, placebo-controlled phase I-IIa trial of Ad26.COV2.S in healthy adults. Trial participants were randomized into five groups of five, in which low-dose or high-dose Ad26.COV2.S was given once or twice, or placebo was given on both occasions. TCRbeta repertoire sequencing served as the tool for gauging how specific and how broad the SARS-CoV-2-reactive T cell receptors were following Ad26.COV2.S vaccination. Investigators did not know the trial group allocation while performing experiments and assessing outcomes. Ad26.COV2.S was given intramuscularly at 5x10^10 or 1x10^11 viral particles, as a single shot or as two shots 56 days apart. The TCR-sequenced set comprised roughly 30 samples: some 19 Ad26.COV2.S vaccine recipients, 5 placebo recipients and 8 SARS-CoV-2 convalescent individuals. Results the study describes overall, beyond this receptor: Comparable non-spike TCR breadth was observed between vaccine and placebo recipients, consistent with only spike being contained in the vaccine. The study was not powered to compare responses between vaccine doses or regimens. Ad26.COV2.S recipients had higher spike-specific TCR breadth than placebo recipients (P = 0.0014). It was noted by the authors that total T cell responses may have been underestimated by the TCR breadth and depth analyses. After vaccination, spike-specific CD8+ and CD4+ T cell responses were reported to show substantial breadth.

On this clone itself: The specificity of this receptor is unknown. No much larger clone is present one base from it, and per-base qualities are unavailable.

The treatment or condition tag for this specimen amounts to: about 20 received Ad26.COV2.S at low or high dose, single or two shots; 5 received placebo; per-sample allocation not given. For vaccine and placebo recipients, repertoires were sequenced using samples collected on day 63 after the first injection. In Cohort 1b, roughly 25 adults aged 18-55 years were enrolled at a single site in Boston, USA, between 29 July and 7 August 2020. Ad26.COV2.S was a replication-incompetent adenovirus type 26 vector expressing a prefusion-stabilized SARS-CoV-2 spike protein from the original Wuhan strain. The CDR3 runs 13 residues from the cysteine to the phenylalanine. Of the read, only the CDR3 DNA is kept; its 39 bases are in frame from base 1. The CDR1 and CDR2 encoded by the germline V gene are SGDLS and YYNGEE. Between the V and J ends, shortened by 5 bases and 2 bases respectively, the junction contains 10 bases.

The immunoSEQ Assay was used to sequence TCRbeta CDR3 regions. After extraction, genomic DNA underwent amplification by bias-controlled multiplex PCR, followed by high-throughput sequencing. The study's own analysis went as follows. To quantify the absolute abundance of every unique TCRbeta CDR3 region, sequences were collapsed and filtered. T cell fraction was estimated by normalizing TCRbeta template counts to usable DNA, which was measured by amplifying reference genes present in all nucleated cells. Repertoire TCRs were annotated as SARS-CoV-2-specific by exact matching of V gene, CDR3 amino acid sequence and J gene to a known reactive TCR set. The reference SARS-CoV-2 TCR set was derived from MIRA and filtered for enrichment in COVID-19-positive ImmuneCODE repertoires, a step that removed public or cross-reactive TCRs. Using the MIRA antigens, annotated TCRs were further analysed by specific ORF or by position within an ORF. Depth was the summed frequency of annotated unique rearrangements, while breadth was defined as annotated unique rearrangements over total unique productive rearrangements. Two-sided Wilcoxon rank-sum tests were used to compare TCR breadth between groups. The immuneACCESS repertoire file appears here via TCRdb, limited to in-frame rearrangements. These files lack a portion of the clones; in checked studies, under half of the deficit traces to unresolved V genes, and the cause of the others is not known. V and J calls and clone size are copied from that table; D and trimming were computed from the DNA. Present in this sample are approximately 410,000 clones, approximately 90% of which were seen just once. 3.6% of the sample belongs to the ten largest clones.

Sequencing was performed on peripheral blood, taken in a trial of Ad26.COV2.S vaccine versus placebo. The chain couples TRBV9 to TRBJ1-2; the D region possibly corresponds to TRBD1 (5 bases align). The source is a person between 18 and 59 years old who received the Ad26.COV2.S COVID-19 vaccine or a placebo. The DNA sequence reads TGTGCCAGCAGGGACACCTTAAACTATGGCTACACCTTC. This gives the protein CASRDTLNYGYTF.